The 3 T cell receptor beta chains reported below all come from one sample, sequenced in a study of OX40 agonist ivuxolimab in advanced cancers. The library was generated by the immunoSEQ multiplex PCR assay. TCRdb provides this immuneACCESS table in a form limited to in-frame rearrangements. Some clones are lacking; in checked studies, under half of them reflect an unresolved V gene, and why the rest are absent is not known. This sample is represented by 60,000 to 65,000 clones; 85% to 95% of them were singletons. The top ten hold about 12% of the sample. Material: CD4+ or CD8+ T cells sorted from blood, obtained in a trial of the OX40 agonist ivuxolimab. These receptors were taken from an adult with an advanced solid tumor such as melanoma, head and neck, liver or kidney cancer.

The CDR3 loop reads CASSQHGTGAYEQYF. As DNA, the CDR3 is TGCGCCAGCAGCCAACATGGGACAGGCGCCTACGAGCAGTACTTC. V gene TRBV4-3 combines with J gene TRBJ2-7; 8 nucleotides agree with TRBD1. Germline V gives CDR1 LGHNA, CDR2 YSLEER. This CDR3 comprises 15 residues. V lost 2 bases, J lost 2 bases, and 5 bases stayed unmatched.

The J gene is TRBJ2-5, the V gene TRBV11-2; TRBD1 agrees at 11 bases. The trim removed 6 bases at V and 3 bases at J, leaving 6 bases unmatched. Looked up from germline, CDR1 is SGHAT and CDR2 is FQNNGV. This CDR3 is 15 amino acids long. Here the CDR3 DNA reads TGTGCCAGCAGTCCCAGGACAGGGGGCAAAGAGACCCAGTACTTC. Amino acid sequence: CASSPRTGGKETQYF.

J is TRBJ2-3 and V is TRBV11-2; D perhaps matches TRBD1 (5 bases). Germline loops: CDR1 SGHAT, CDR2 FQNNGV. V was pared by 7 bases and J by 0 bases, with 11 bases between. The CDR3 covers 14 residues. The CDR3 sequence is CASTTGSSTDTQYF. The CDR3, as DNA: TGTGCCAGCACTACAGGATCTAGCACAGATACGCAGTATTTT.